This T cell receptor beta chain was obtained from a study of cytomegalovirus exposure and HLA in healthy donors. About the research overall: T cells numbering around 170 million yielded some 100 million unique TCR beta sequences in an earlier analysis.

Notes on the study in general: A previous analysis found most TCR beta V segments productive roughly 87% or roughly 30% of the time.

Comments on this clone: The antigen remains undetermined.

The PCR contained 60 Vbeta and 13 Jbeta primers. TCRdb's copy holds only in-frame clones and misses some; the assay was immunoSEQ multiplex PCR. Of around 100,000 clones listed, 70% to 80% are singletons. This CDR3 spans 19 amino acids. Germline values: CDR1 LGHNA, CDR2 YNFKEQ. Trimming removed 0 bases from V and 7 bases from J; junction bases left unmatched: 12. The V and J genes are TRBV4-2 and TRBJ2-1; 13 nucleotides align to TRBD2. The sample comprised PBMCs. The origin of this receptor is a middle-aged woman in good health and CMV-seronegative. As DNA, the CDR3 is TGTGCCAGCAGCCAAGATGGCACTAGCGGGAGGGCTTTTAAGAATGAGCAGTTCTTC. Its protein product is CASSQDGTSGRAFKNEQFF.